This record covers a single TCR beta chain. Through a sample-barcoded 5' primer and a J-beta primer mix, a second PCR was run for roughly 6 to 12 cycles. One entry per CDR3 protein results from TCRdb running MiXCR on the 5' RACE reads. The sample includes about 670,000 distinct CDR3 sequences, over 40% seen only once; the top ten take about 13%. The entry originates in a study of blood T cells in healthy people across ages. V was shortened by 7 bases and J by 0 bases, with 12 bases between the two germline ends. Germline V gives CDR1 MGHDK, CDR2 SYGVNS. The CDR3 has 15 residues. The sequenced sample was blood. This receptor was identified in a woman of 80 years or more in good health. The chain has TRBV25-1 and TRBJ1-4; D unclear. For the CDR3, the DNA is TGTGCCAGCATTGGAACAGCTGCAACTAATGAAAAACTGTTTTTT. It encodes CASIGTAATNEKLFF.